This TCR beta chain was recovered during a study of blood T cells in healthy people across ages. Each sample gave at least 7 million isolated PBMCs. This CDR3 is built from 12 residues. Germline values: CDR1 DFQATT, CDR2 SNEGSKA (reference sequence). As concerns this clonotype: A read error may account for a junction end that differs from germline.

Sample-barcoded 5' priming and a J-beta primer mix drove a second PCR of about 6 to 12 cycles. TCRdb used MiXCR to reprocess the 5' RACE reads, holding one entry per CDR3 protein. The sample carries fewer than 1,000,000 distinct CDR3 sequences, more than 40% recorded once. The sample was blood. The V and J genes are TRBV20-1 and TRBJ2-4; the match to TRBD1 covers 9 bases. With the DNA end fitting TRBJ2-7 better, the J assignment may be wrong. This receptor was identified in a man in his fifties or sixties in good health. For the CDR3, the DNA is TGCTGTGCTACGGGACAGGGTTACGAGCAGTACTTC. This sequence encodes CCATGQGYEQYF.